This TCR beta chain was sequenced in a study of shared clonotypes between healthy human individuals. Some clones are missing from TCRdb's copy, which holds only in-frame ones; the method was immunoSEQ multiplex PCR. Among just over 2,000,000 clones listed, 85% to 95% were seen once. Both subsets, CD45RA+ naive and CD45RA-negative memory, were split from the CD4+ cells. Looked up from germline, CDR1 is SEHNR and CDR2 is FQNEAQ (reference sequence). CDR3 size: 13 residues. Trimming stripped 6 bases from V and 1 base from J, with 6 bases between. This TCR was recovered from a man younger than 35 in good health. V is TRBV7-9 and J is TRBJ1-4; D call uncertain. Sequenced sample: naive CD4+ T cells sorted from blood. Subset: CD45RA+ positively selected. CDR3 sequence reads: CASRFRTNEKLFF. The DNA of the CDR3 is TGTGCCAGCAGATTTAGAACTAATGAAAAACTGTTTTTT.